This T cell receptor (beta chain) was obtained from a study of T cells in Graves' hyperthyroidism and ophthalmopathy. The CDR3 regions of TCR beta were amplified from RNA transcripts. The HTBI primer set was used in a first-round RT-PCR of the TCR CDR3. A single record per CDR3 protein comes from TCRdb applying MiXCR to the multiplex PCR reads. The table records approximately 200,000 distinct CDR3 sequences, around 19% of them present only once. This clonotype was detected many times. The CDR3 loop spans 18 amino acids. The V and J ends lost 1 base and 0 bases, in that order; junction bases with no gene match: 6. Germline assignment: CDR1 DFQATT and CDR2 SNEGSKA (reference sequence).

The TCR comes from a man aged 40-55 years with Graves' hyperthyroidism. The rearrangement links TRBV20-1 to TRBJ2-3, with 14 bases matching TRBD2. The specimen sequenced was blood. CDR3 sequence: CSARAGTSGGSSTDTQYF. The CDR3 DNA sequence: TGCAGTGCTAGAGCGGGGACTAGCGGGGGCTCAAGCACAGATACGCAGTATTTT.